The clone carrying this TCR beta chain occurred many times. TCRdb recomputed calls from the 5' RACE reads with MiXCR, one row per CDR3 protein. The data hold 15,000 to 20,000 distinct CDR3 sequences, with about 17% observed a single time. The ends were cut back, 0 bases at V and 2 bases at J, with 2 bases in the middle. The germline V gene has CDR1 MDHEN and CDR2 SYDVKM. The CDR3 runs 12 residues. The data are from a study of HIV-infected patients and healthy controls. Sequencing used CD8+ T cells from blood. This sequence was found in a human donor in good health. The chain couples TRBV28 to TRBJ2-7; no clear D. The CDR3 DNA is TGTGCCAGCAGTTTATGGGCCTACGAGCAGTACTTC. Translation gives CASSLWAYEQYF.